The rows below give T cell receptor beta chains drawn from one sample of a study of OX40 agonist ivuxolimab in advanced cancers. Data came from immunoSEQ multiplex PCR; TCRdb stores just in-frame clones and leaves some out. The repertoire holds 35,000 to 40,000 clones, with 80% as singletons. This material consisted of CD4+ or CD8+ T cells sorted from blood, taken in a trial of the OX40 agonist ivuxolimab. The receptors derive from an adult with an advanced solid tumor such as melanoma, head and neck, liver or kidney cancer. Both conserved end residues are part of each CDR3. The D gene is left open where the match is weak. Clone size is shown for a subset of rows, as once, few, many or a class of expanded clone.

>TRBV7-6|NA|NA|TRBJ2-7
CASSLERSYEQYF
TGTGCCAGCAGCTTAGAGCGCTCCTACGAGCAGTACTTC
>TRBV5-4|NA|NA|TRBJ1-5
CASSLGTSDQPQHF
TGTGCCAGCAGCTTGGGGACTTCAGATCAGCCCCAGCATTTT
>TRBV19|NA|NA|TRBJ2-5
CASSTRQPQETQYF
TGTGCCAGTAGTACCAGACAGCCACAAGAGACCCAGTACTTC
>TRBV7-9|NA|NA|TRBJ1-4
CASSSTGVNEKLFF
TGTGCCAGCAGCTCAACAGGTGTTAATGAAAAACTGTTTTTT
>TRBV15|NA|NA|TRBJ1-1
CATSRVGYTEAFF
TGTGCCACCAGCAGAGTGGGATACACTGAAGCTTTCTTT
>TRBV7-3|NA|NA|TRBJ2-3
CASSLKAGTDTQYF
TGTGCCAGCAGCTTAAAGGCTGGCACAGATACGCAGTATTTT
>TRBV2|TRBD1|few|TRBJ1-3
CASTKEGALGNTIYF
TGTGCCAGCACTAAGGAGGGGGCTCTTGGAAACACCATATATTTT
>TRBV4-2|NA|NA|TRBJ1-4
CASSQERQRTNEKLFF
TGTGCCAGCAGCCAAGAGAGGCAACGAACTAATGAAAAACTGTTTTTT
>TRBV25-1|NA|NA|TRBJ1-6
CASSDGQGNSPLHF
TGTGCCAGCAGTGACGGGCAGGGGAATTCACCCCTCCACTTT
>TRBV6-5|TRBD1|NA|TRBJ2-7
CASSYDRALGYEQYF
TGTGCCAGCAGTTACGACAGGGCTCTGGGCTACGAGCAGTACTTC
>TRBV6-6|NA|few|TRBJ1-5
CASSYSIVGVGQPQHF
TGTGCCAGCAGTTACTCGATAGTAGGGGTGGGTCAGCCCCAGCATTTT
>TRBV19|NA|NA|TRBJ1-5
CASTNWGTNQPQHF
TGTGCCAGTACTAATTGGGGGACTAATCAGCCCCAGCATTTT
>TRBV2|NA|NA|TRBJ1-6
CASSETGINSPLHF
TGTGCCAGCAGTGAAACGGGGATTAATTCACCCCTCCACTTT
>TRBV9|TRBD1|NA|TRBJ2-1
CASNRGQWDEQFF
TGTGCCAGCAACAGGGGGCAATGGGATGAGCAGTTCTTC
>TRBV9|TRBD2|NA|TRBJ2-3
CASSVAAGGPTDTQYF
TGTGCCAGCAGCGTAGCGGCGGGAGGACCCACAGATACGCAGTATTTT
>TRBV6-1|NA|NA|TRBJ2-7
CASSYSGEQYF
TGTGCCAGCAGCTATAGCGGCGAGCAGTACTTC
>TRBV7-6|NA|once|TRBJ1-1
CASSLGQLNTEAFF
TGTGCCAGCAGCTTAGGACAGTTGAACACTGAAGCTTTCTTT
>TRBV4-1|NA|NA|TRBJ1-3
CASSQTGSSGNTIYF
TGCGCCAGCAGCCAAACAGGTAGCTCTGGAAACACCATATATTTT
>TRBV13|NA|NA|TRBJ1-4
CASSDLRASNEKLFF
TGTGCCAGCAGCGATCTCAGGGCCTCGAATGAAAAACTGTTTTTT
>TRBV19|TRBD2|NA|TRBJ2-5
CASSILAGGRETQYF
TGTGCCAGTAGTATTCTAGCGGGGGGCCGGGAGACCCAGTACTTC
>TRBV6-6|TRBD1|NA|TRBJ2-7
CASSYDRALGYEQYF
TGTGCCAGCAGTTACGACAGGGCTCTGGGCTACGAGCAGTACTTC
>TRBV6-4|TRBD1|NA|TRBJ1-1
CASSPQPGQMNTEAFF
TGTGCCAGCAGTCCTCAACCGGGACAGATGAACACTGAAGCTTTCTTT
>TRBV28|NA|NA|TRBJ2-3
CASSPSTDTQYF
TGTGCCAGCAGTCCTAGCACAGATACGCAGTATTTT
>TRBV27|NA|NA|TRBJ2-6
CASSFAGRSGANVLTF
TGTGCCAGCAGTTTTGCAGGGAGGTCTGGGGCCAACGTCCTGACTTTC
>TRBV30|TRBD1|once|TRBJ2-7
CAWSTGGPTYEQYF
TGTGCCTGGAGTACAGGGGGCCCGACCTACGAGCAGTACTTC
>TRBV21-1|NA|NA|TRBJ2-5
CASSRAGGCETQYF
TGTGCCAGCAGCAGGGCAGGGGGATGCGAGACCCAGTACTTC
>TRBV30|TRBD1|NA|TRBJ1-2
CALYRGRNYGYTF
TGTGCCTTATACAGGGGGCGAAACTATGGCTACACCTTC